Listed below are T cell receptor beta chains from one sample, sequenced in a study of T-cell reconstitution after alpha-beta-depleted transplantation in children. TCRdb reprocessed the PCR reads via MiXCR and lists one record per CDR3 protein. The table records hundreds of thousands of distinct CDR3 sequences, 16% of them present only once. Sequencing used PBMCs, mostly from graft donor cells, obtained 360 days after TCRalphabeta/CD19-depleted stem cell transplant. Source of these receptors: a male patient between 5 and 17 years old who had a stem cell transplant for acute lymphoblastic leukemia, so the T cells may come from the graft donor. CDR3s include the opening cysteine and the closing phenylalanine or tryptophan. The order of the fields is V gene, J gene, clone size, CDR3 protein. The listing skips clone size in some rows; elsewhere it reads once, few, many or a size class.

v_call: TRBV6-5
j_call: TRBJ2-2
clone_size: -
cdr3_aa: CASTEGGINTGELFF

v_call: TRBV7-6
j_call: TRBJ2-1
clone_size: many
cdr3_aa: CASSPSGPRNEQFF

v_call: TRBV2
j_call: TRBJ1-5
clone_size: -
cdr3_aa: CASSDPGRASQPQHF

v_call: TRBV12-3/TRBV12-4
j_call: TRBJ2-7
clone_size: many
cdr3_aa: CASSFGWGNPYEQYF

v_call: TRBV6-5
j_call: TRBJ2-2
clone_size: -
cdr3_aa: CASSYGGAHTGELFF

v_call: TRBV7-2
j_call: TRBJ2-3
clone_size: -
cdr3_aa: CASSFGGSPDAQYF

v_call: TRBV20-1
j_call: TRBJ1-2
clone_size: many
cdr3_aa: CSARGRSYGYTF

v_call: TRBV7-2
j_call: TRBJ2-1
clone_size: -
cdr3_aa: CASSSSGTGYNEQFF

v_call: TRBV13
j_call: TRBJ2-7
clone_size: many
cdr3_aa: CASSFRQTYEQYF

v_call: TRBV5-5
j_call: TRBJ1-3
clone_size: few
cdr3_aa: CASSGGHLGNTIYF

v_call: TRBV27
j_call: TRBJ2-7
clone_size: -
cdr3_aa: CASSLTGDYYEQYF

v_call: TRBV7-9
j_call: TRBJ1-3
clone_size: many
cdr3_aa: CASSLQGGGNTIYF

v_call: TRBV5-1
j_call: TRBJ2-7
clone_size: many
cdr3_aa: CASSLTGVDYEQYF

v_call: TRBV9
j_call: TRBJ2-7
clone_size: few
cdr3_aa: CASSGGLAGLSLYEQYF

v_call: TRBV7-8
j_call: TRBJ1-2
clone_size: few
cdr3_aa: CASSLRLIQQGIYGYTF

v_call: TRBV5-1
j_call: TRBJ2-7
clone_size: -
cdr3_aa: CASSFSSGSVYEQYF

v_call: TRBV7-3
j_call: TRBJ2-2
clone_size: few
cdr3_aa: CASSLRAGTSGRNTGELFF

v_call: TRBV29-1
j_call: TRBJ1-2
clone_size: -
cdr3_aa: CSVVGTGPNYGYTF

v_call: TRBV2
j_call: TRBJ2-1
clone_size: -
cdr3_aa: CASSGWRTSGSSHEQFF

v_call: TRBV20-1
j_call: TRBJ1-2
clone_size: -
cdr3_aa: CSARISGQLYGYTF

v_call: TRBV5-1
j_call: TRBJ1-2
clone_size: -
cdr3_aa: CASSPPDYGYTF

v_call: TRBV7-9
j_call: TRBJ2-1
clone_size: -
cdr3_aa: CASSTRTSHNEQFF

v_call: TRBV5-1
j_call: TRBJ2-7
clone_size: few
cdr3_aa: CASNVGASYEQYF

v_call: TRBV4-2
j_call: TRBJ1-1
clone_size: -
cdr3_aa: CASSQDRGTSHTEAFF

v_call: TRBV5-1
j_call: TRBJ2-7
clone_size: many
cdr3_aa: CASSTDSTYEQYF

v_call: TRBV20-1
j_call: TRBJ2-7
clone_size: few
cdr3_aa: CSAGGTGVYEQYF

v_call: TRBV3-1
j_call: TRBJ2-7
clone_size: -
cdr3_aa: CASSLNGGEQYF

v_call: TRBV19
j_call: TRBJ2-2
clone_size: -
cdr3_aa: CASSMVRELFF